The present T cell receptor beta chain was sequenced within a study of persistence of HIV-infected CD4 T cells. Stimulation used 7.5 to 10 ug/mL lysate from CMV-infected fibroblasts. Responding CD4+ T cells were sorted by upregulation of both CD40 ligand and CD69. Whole-study findings and limits: TCRbeta richness was lower in CMV- and Gag-responding cells than in anti-CD3/anti-CD28-responding cells.

This was the immunoSEQ version 4 assay in survey mode. Some clones are missing from TCRdb's copy, which holds only in-frame ones; the method was immunoSEQ multiplex PCR. The data show around 20,000 clones, 70% to 80% seen once. With regard to this clone: Its antigen is undetermined.

The sample here was CD4+ T cells sorted from PBMCs after approximately 20-hour stimulation, taken from a patient who received antiretroviral therapy. This clonotype was obtained from an adult man with HIV who was CMV-seropositive.

For the CDR3, the DNA is TGCAGCGTACGCACGGAACCGAGGGGGAATGAAAAACTGTTTTTT. Protein product: CSVRTEPRGNEKLFF. The V gene is TRBV29-1, the J gene TRBJ1-4; a possible D gene is TRBD1 (6 bases). The CDR3 is 15 residues long. The ends were cut back, 6 bases at V and 5 bases at J, with 19 bases in the middle. Germline CDR1 is SQVTM and CDR2 is ANQGSEA.